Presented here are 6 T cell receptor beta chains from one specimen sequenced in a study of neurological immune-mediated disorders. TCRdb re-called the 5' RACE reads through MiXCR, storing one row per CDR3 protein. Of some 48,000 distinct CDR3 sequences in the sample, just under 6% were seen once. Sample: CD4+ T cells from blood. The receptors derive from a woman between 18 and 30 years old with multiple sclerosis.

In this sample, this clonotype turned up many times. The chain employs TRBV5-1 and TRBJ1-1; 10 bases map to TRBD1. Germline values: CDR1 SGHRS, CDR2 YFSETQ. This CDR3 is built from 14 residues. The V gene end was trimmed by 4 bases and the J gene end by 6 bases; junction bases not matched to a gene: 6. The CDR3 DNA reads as TGCGCCAGCAGCAAGGGACAGGGGTTCGCTGAAGCTTTCTTT. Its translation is CASSKGQGFAEAFF.

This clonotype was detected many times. The chain's CDR3 is CASSPLPSGYEQYV. In DNA form, the CDR3 reads TGTGCCAGCAGCCCTCTCCCTAGCGGCTACGAGCAGTACGTC. The chain has TRBV5-5 and TRBJ2-7, with TRBD2 identical over 7 bases. The length of the CDR3 is 14 residues. The trim removed 4 bases at V and 3 bases at J, leaving 7 bases unmatched. The V gene's germline CDR1 is SGHKS and CDR2 YYEKEE (reference sequence).

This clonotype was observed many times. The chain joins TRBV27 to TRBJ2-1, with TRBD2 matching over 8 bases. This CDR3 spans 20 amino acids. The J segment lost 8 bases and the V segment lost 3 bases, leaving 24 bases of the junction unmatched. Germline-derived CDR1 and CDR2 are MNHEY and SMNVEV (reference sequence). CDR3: CASSFGGLYGGADYLDEQFF. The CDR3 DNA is TGTGCCAGCAGTTTTGGGGGTCTTTACGGGGGGGCGGACTATCTAGATGAGCAGTTCTTC.

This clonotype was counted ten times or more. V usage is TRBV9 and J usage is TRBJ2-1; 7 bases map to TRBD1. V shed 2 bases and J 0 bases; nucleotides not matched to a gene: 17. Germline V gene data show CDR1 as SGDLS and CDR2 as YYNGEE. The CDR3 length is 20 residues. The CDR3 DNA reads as TGTGCCAGCAGCGTGATAAAAGGGGGCAGCCCGTCAAGCTCCTACAATGAGCAGTTCTTC. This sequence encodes CASSVIKGGSPSSSYNEQFF.

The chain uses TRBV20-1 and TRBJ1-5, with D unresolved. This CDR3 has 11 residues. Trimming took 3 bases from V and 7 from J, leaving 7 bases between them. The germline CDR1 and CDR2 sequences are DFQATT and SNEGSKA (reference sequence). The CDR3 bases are TGCAGTGCTAGGAGCCTACAGCCCCAGCATTTT. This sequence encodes CSARSLQPQHF.

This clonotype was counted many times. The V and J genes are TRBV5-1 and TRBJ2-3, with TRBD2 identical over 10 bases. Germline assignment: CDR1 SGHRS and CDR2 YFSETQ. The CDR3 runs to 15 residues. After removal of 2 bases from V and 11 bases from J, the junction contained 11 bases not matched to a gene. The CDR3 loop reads CASSFDRTSGGVQYF. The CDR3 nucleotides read TGCGCCAGCAGCTTCGACCGGACTAGCGGAGGGGTGCAGTATTTT.